Presented here are 31 T cell receptor beta chains from one specimen sequenced in a study of control samples from healthy donors and cancer patients. Clones were read by immunoSEQ multiplex PCR, and TCRdb kept only the in-frame ones, dropping some. The sample has more than 80,000 clones; more than 80% are singletons. The material sequenced was blood. The receptors were gathered from a man aged 18 to 29 in good health.

The chain links TRBV28 to TRBJ1-5; D gene uncertain. V was shortened by 3 bases and J by 5 bases, with 14 bases between the two germline ends. This CDR3 comprises 15 residues. Germline V gene sequence: CDR1 MDHEN, CDR2 SYDVKM. CDR3 region: CASSFSAGLYQPQHF. CDR3 in DNA: TGTGCCAGCAGTTTCAGCGCCGGATTATATCAGCCCCAGCATTTT.

V gene TRBV6-5 combines with J gene TRBJ1-1; 12 bases map to TRBD1. CDR1 is MNHEY and CDR2 is SVGAGI in the germline V gene. V lost 0 bases and J lost 8; bases outside the gene matches: 4. The CDR3 extends over 15 amino acids. The CDR3: CASSYSGTGGLEAFF. In DNA form, the CDR3 reads TGTGCCAGCAGTTACTCCGGGACAGGGGGCTTAGAAGCTTTCTTT.

V and J are TRBV27 and TRBJ2-7; 7 nucleotides align to TRBD1. The CDR3 has 12 amino acids. V lost 5 bases, J lost 5 bases, and 3 bases stayed unmatched. The V gene's germline CDR1 is MNHEY and CDR2 SMNVEV (reference sequence). For the CDR3, the DNA is TGTGCCAGCAGTGGAACAGGGGACGAGCAGTACTTC. Protein product: CASSGTGDEQYF.

J is TRBJ2-7 and V is TRBV5-1; 7 bases line up with TRBD1. V was pared by 3 bases and J by 0 bases, with 6 bases of the junction left unmatched. The CDR3 is made up of 15 amino acids. CDR1 is SGHRS and CDR2 is YFSETQ in the germline V gene. The CDR3 DNA reads as TGCGCCAGCAGCTCGAGGACAGGCGGCTCCTACGAGCAGTACTTC. Translating gives CASSSRTGGSYEQYF.

This chain connects TRBV30 to TRBJ1-1; D not certain. The CDR3 loop spans 14 amino acids. Germline lookup yields CDR1 GTSNPN and CDR2 SVGIG (reference sequence). V shed 3 bases and J shed 1 base, with 12 bases lying between them. The CDR3 nucleotides are TGTGCCTGGAGCCCCCGTTGGGGGAACACTGAAGCTTTCTTT. Amino acid sequence: CAWSPRWGNTEAFF.

The chain is built from TRBV27 and TRBJ2-3, with 8 bases that match TRBD2. CDR3 length: 14 amino acids. V shed 10 bases and J 1 base; nucleotides not matched to a gene: 7. Germline lookup yields CDR1 MNHEY and CDR2 SMNVEV (reference sequence). CDR3 in amino acids: CATLGAGGTDTQYF. CDR3 in DNA: TGTGCCACCCTGGGAGCGGGGGGCACAGATACGCAGTATTTT.

The V and J genes are TRBV3-1 (or the pseudogene TRBV3-2) and TRBJ1-3; possibly TRBD1 for D (6 bases). This CDR3 is 18 amino acids long. V was cut by 2 bases and J by 4 bases, with 21 bases left in between. The germline CDR1 and CDR2 sequences are LGHDT and YNNKEL (reference sequence). The DNA for the CDR3 is TGTGCCAGCAGCCAACACAGTACCCCGACAGGCGGCGGAAACACCATATATTTT. Its translation: CASSQHSTPTGGGNTIYF.

V usage is TRBV19 and J usage is TRBJ1-4, with D perhaps TRBD1 (5 bases). Trimming pared 5 bases from V and 8 bases from J, leaving 18 bases between. CDR3 size: 15 residues. Germline V gives CDR1 LNHDA, CDR2 SQIVND (reference sequence). The CDR3 is CASSSRPEKGEKLFF. Written as DNA, the CDR3 is TGTGCCAGTAGTTCACGGCCAGAAAAGGGGGAAAAACTGTTTTTT.

The chain recombines TRBV9 with TRBJ2-7; possible D gene TRBD2, 6 bases. CDR1 SGDLS and CDR2 YYNGEE come from the germline V gene. V gave up 3 bases and J gave up 9 bases, with 13 bases separating them. The CDR3 runs 12 residues. CDR3 sequence reads: CASSGEEGPQYF. The CDR3 coding sequence is TGTGCCAGCAGCGGTGAGGAGGGACCGCAGTACTTC.

V is TRBV6-5 and J is TRBJ2-2; D could derive from TRBD1 or TRBD2 (5 bases each). V was pared by 0 bases and J by 3 bases, with 11 bases between. This CDR3 is built from 16 residues. Germline CDR1 is MNHEY and CDR2 is SVGAGI. The CDR3 DNA sequence: TGTGCCAGCAGTTACTCACCGGGGCGCGACACCGGGGAGCTGTTTTTT. It specifies CASSYSPGRDTGELFF.

This chain joins TRBV7-9 and TRBJ2-1; D is possibly TRBD2 (5 bases). The CDR3 has 12 residues. The germline gives CDR1 SEHNR, CDR2 FQNEAQ (reference sequence). Trimming removed 5 bases from V and 9 bases from J, with 11 bases in between. The CDR3 loop is CASSPPGIEQFF. The CDR3 DNA sequence: TGTGCCAGCAGCCCCCCGGGGATTGAGCAGTTCTTC. Full variable domain (outside the CDR3, taken from reference TRBV7-9 and TRBJ2-1): DTGVSQNPRHKITKRGQNVTFRCDPISEHNRLYWYRQTLGQGPEFLTYFQNEAQLEKSRLLSDRFSAERPKGSFSTLEIQRTEQGDSAMYLCASSPPGIEQFFGPGTRLTVL.

The CDR3 is CASSPGGGEGDQPQHF. The CDR3 region has the DNA TGTGCCAGCAGCCCAGGAGGGGGCGAAGGGGATCAGCCCCAGCATTTT. The V call is TRBV2, the J call TRBJ1-5; TRBD1 aligns across 7 bases. V gave up 6 bases and J gave up 5 bases; unmatched junction bases: 13. The germline gives CDR1 SNHLY, CDR2 FYNNEI. This CDR3 has 16 amino acids.

The V and J genes are TRBV7-9 and TRBJ1-1, with 7 nucleotides matching TRBD1. The CDR3 spans 14 residues. Germline CDR1 reads SEHNR; CDR2 reads FQNEAQ (reference sequence). Trimming at V came to 0 bases and at J to 6 bases, leaving 4 bases not matched to a gene. The CDR3 sequence is CASSLARQGAEAFF. The DNA of the CDR3 is TGTGCCAGCAGCTTAGCGCGCCAGGGGGCTGAAGCTTTCTTT.

The V gene is TRBV14, the J gene TRBJ2-7; TRBD2 matches 9 bases. The junction had 11 bases not matched to a gene; V was cut back by 2 bases and J by 3 bases. The CDR3 spans 17 residues. Per germline, CDR1 SGHDN and CDR2 FVKESK. CDR3 residues: CASSQPISSGRSYEQYF. The CDR3 DNA reads TGTGCCAGCAGCCAACCCATCAGTAGCGGGAGAAGCTACGAGCAGTACTTC.

This chain links TRBV27 with TRBJ2-5, with TRBD2 matching over 10 bases. CDR1 and CDR2 from the germline V gene are MNHEY and SMNVEV (reference sequence). V shed 8 bases, J shed 3 bases, and the junction held 18 bases outside the gene matches. This CDR3 has 18 amino acids. CDR3 region: CASGTGKLWGLAKETQYF. In DNA, the CDR3 is TGTGCCAGCGGGACGGGGAAATTGTGGGGACTAGCGAAAGAGACCCAGTACTTC.

CDR3 in DNA: TGTGCCAGCAGCTCCCTGGACAGGGTGGGAGAAAAACTGTTTTTT. Translating it yields CASSSLDRVGEKLFF. The chain joins TRBV7-8 to TRBJ1-4, with 8 bases aligning to TRBD1. The trim removed 4 bases at V and 8 bases at J, leaving 9 bases unmatched. The germline gives CDR1 SGHVS, CDR2 FQNEAQ. The CDR3 contains 15 residues.

This clone came up once. This chain uses TRBV19 with TRBJ2-5; D uncertain. Trimming removed 1 base from V and 4 bases from J, with 7 bases in between. The CDR3 loop spans 13 amino acids. Germline assignment: CDR1 LNHDA and CDR2 SQIVND (reference sequence). DNA for the CDR3: TGTGCCAGTAGTATAGGGGTCGGAGAGACCCAGTACTTC. This codes for CASSIGVGETQYF.

This clone showed up just a few times. The rearrangement joins TRBV5-8 to TRBJ1-6; TRBD1 might be the D (5 bases). Trimming removed 6 bases from V and 9 bases from J, with 16 bases in between. Germline CDR1 SGHTS, CDR2 YDEGEE. This CDR3 has 14 residues. CDR3 sequence: CASTHLGGSSPLHF. CDR3 in DNA: TGTGCCAGCACTCATCTTGGGGGATCTTCACCCCTCCACTTT.

V and J are TRBV7-7 and TRBJ2-5; no firm D call. This CDR3 is 13 amino acids long. Trimming took off 5 bases at V and 0 bases at J, with 7 bases between the two ends. Germline CDR1 reads SSHAT; CDR2 reads FNYEAQ (reference sequence). CDR3 bases: TGTGCCAGCAGCCCGGTTCACCAAGAGACCCAGTACTTC. Its translation is CASSPVHQETQYF.

J is TRBJ2-1 and V is TRBV4-1; no clear D. Germline V gene sequence: CDR1 MGHRA, CDR2 YSYEKL. V lost 3 bases and J lost 4, with 19 bases in between. CDR3 length: 17 residues. As DNA, the CDR3 is TGCGCCAGCAGCCATCCCCCAGGCGGCAGCGCATACAATGAGCAGTTCTTC. Protein sequence: CASSHPPGGSAYNEQFF.

The chain employs TRBV19 and TRBJ2-5, with TRBD2 as a possible D gene (7 bases). The CDR3 sequence is 15 residues long. The germline V and J ends were trimmed by 4 bases and 2 bases, with 14 bases remaining between them. Germline V gene sequence: CDR1 LNHDA, CDR2 SQIVND (reference sequence). As DNA, the CDR3 is TGTGCCAGTAGTACCGGGGGGCTAACACAAGAGACCCAGTACTTC. Translation gives CASSTGGLTQETQYF.

The chain is built from TRBV6-5 and TRBJ2-5; 7 nucleotides match TRBD1. The germline V gene encodes CDR1 MNHEY and CDR2 SVGAGI. V lost 11 bases and J lost 4; bases outside the gene matches: 13. The CDR3 is 14 residues long. The CDR3, as DNA: TGTGCCCACGAACTGAAGGGGGCTGGAGAGACCCAGTACTTC. Residues: CAHELKGAGETQYF.

The chain recombines TRBV4-2 with TRBJ1-5; 7 bases are shared with TRBD1. The germline gives CDR1 LGHNA, CDR2 YNFKEQ. The CDR3 spans 15 residues. The trim removed 2 bases at V and 2 bases at J, leaving 3 bases unmatched. The CDR3, as DNA: TGTGCCAGCAGCCAACGCACAGGGGGCAATCAGCCCCAGCATTTT. Its translation is CASSQRTGGNQPQHF.

The chain carries TRBV5-6 and TRBJ1-2; TRBD1 matches 8 bases. Per the germline V gene, CDR1 is SGHDT and CDR2 is YYEEEE. This CDR3 spans 15 amino acids. Losses at the gene ends were 4 bases for V and 0 bases for J; bases not matched to a gene: 5. The CDR3 loop is CASSPGTGTNYGYTF. CDR3 nucleotide sequence: TGTGCCAGCAGCCCCGGGACAGGAACTAACTATGGCTACACCTTC.

CDR3 loop: CASSLGTGDNSPLHF. The CDR3 DNA reads as TGTGCCAGCAGTCTAGGGACGGGAGATAATTCACCCCTCCACTTT. The V gene is TRBV6-5, the J gene TRBJ1-6; D is possibly TRBD1 (5 bases). Trimming cost V 5 bases and J 5 bases, with 13 bases left between them. The V gene's germline CDR1 is MNHEY and CDR2 SVGAGI. The CDR3 is made up of 15 amino acids.

The chain carries TRBV7-2 and TRBJ2-3; D is unclear. The V end lost 5 bases, the J end lost 2 bases, and 14 bases lay between the germline ends. This CDR3 comprises 15 residues. Germline values: CDR1 SGHTA, CDR2 FQGNSA. CDR3 nucleotide sequence: TGTGCCAGCAGCCTAAACCCCCGACACACAGATACGCAGTATTTT. It is translated as CASSLNPRHTDTQYF.

The rearrangement links TRBV15 to TRBJ1-5; 8 bases match TRBD1. Per germline, CDR1 LNHNV and CDR2 YYDKDF (reference sequence). The length of the CDR3 is 15 residues. Trimming took 0 bases from V and 7 from J; bases not matched to a gene: 5. In nucleotides, the CDR3 is TGTGCCACCAGCAGAGACAGGGGGCTTGGACAGCCCCAGCATTTT. This gives the protein CATSRDRGLGQPQHF.

The rearrangement joins TRBV6-6 to TRBJ2-3, with TRBD2 as a possible D gene (5 bases). The CDR3 loop spans 14 amino acids. The V end lost 2 bases, the J end lost 6 bases, and 12 bases lay between the germline ends. The V gene's germline CDR1 is MNHNY and CDR2 SVGAGI (reference sequence). The CDR3 sequence: CASSYGEISDTQYF. In nucleotides, the CDR3 is TGTGCCAGCAGTTACGGGGAGATATCGGATACGCAGTATTTT.

This chain uses TRBV6-5 with TRBJ1-5; D is undetermined. The CDR3 has 15 residues. V was shortened by 6 bases and J by 10 bases, with 22 bases between the two germline ends. CDR1 MNHEY and CDR2 SVGAGI come from the germline V gene. The DNA for the CDR3 is TGTGCCAGCAGCTCCTCCTGGGCGTCATCATACCCCCAGCATTTT. Translation gives CASSSSWASSYPQHF.

J is TRBJ2-7 and V is TRBV12-5; D might be TRBD2 (6 bases). V lost 7 bases, J lost 5 bases, and 18 bases lay in between. The CDR3 spans 14 residues. The V gene's germline CDR1 is LGHNT and CDR2 FRNRAP. The CDR3 loop reads CASEPGLQHDEQYF. The CDR3 nucleotides read TGTGCTAGTGAACCGGGACTGCAGCACGACGAGCAGTACTTC.

J is TRBJ1-1 and V is TRBV19, with TRBD1 matching over 8 bases. Germline V CDR1 and CDR2: LNHDA, SQIVND (reference sequence). The junction had 9 bases not matched to a gene; V was cut back by 6 bases and J by 3 bases. The CDR3 spans 15 residues. The CDR3 here is CASSRGRRRDTEAFF. DNA for the CDR3: TGTGCCAGTAGCAGGGGGCGGCGAAGGGACACTGAAGCTTTCTTT.